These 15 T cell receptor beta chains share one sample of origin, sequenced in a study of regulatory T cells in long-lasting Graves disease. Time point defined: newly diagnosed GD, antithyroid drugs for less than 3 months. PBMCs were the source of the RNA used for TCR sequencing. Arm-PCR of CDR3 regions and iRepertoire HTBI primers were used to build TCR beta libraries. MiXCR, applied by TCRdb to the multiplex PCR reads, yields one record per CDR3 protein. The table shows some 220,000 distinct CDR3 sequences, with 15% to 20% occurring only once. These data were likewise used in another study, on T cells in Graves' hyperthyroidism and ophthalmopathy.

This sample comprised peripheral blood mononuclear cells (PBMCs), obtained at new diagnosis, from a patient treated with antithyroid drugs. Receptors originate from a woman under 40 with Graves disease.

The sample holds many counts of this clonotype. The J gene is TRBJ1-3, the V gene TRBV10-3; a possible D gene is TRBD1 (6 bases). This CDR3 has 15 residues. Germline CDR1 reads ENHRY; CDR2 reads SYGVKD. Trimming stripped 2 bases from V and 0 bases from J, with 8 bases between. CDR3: CAISEGTLSGNTIYF. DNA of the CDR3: TGTGCCATCAGTGAGGGGACACTCTCTGGAAACACCATATATTTT.

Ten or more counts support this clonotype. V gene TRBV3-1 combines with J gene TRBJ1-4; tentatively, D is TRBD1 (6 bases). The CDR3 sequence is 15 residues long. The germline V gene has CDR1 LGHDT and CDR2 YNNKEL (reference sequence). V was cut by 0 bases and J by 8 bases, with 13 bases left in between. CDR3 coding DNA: TGTGCCAGCAGCCAAGATACAGGGTGGGGAGAAAAACTGTTTTTT. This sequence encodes CASSQDTGWGEKLFF.

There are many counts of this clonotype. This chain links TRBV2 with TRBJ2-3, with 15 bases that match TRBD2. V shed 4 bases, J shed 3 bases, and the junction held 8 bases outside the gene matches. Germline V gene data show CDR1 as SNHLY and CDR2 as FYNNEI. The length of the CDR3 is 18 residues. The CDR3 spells CASSGGLAGGRRTDTQYF. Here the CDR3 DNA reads TGTGCCAGCAGTGGGGGACTAGCGGGAGGTAGGAGGACAGATACGCAGTATTTT. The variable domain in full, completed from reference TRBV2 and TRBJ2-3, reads EPEVTQTPSHQVTQMGQEVILRCVPISNHLYFYWYRQILGQKVEFLVSFYNNEISEKSEIFDDQFSVERPDGSNFTLKIRSTKLEDSAMYFCASSGGLAGGRRTDTQYFGPGTRLTVL.

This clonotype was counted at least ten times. The CDR3 is CASSFRQGIPEYNTGELFF. CDR3 nucleotides: TGTGCCAGCAGTTTTCGACAGGGGATTCCCGAATATAACACCGGGGAGCTGTTTTTT. The genes are TRBV28 and TRBJ2-2, with 8 bases fitting TRBD1. The CDR3 is made up of 19 amino acids. Germline CDR1 MDHEN, CDR2 SYDVKM. The junction had 14 bases not matched to a gene; V was cut back by 3 bases and J by 2 bases. Full variable domain (remainder filled in from reference TRBV28 and TRBJ2-2): DVKVTQSSRYLVKRTGEKVFLECVQDMDHENMFWYRQDPGLGLRLIYFSYDVKMKEKGDIPEGYSVSREKKERFSLILESASTNQTSMYLCASSFRQGIPEYNTGELFFGEGSRLTVL.

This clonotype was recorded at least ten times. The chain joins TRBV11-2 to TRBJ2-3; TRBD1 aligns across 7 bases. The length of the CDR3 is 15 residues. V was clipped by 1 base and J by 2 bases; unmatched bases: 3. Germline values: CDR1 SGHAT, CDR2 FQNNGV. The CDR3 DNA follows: TGTGCCAGCAGCTTAGGACAGGGCCTCACAGATACGCAGTATTTT. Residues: CASSLGQGLTDTQYF.

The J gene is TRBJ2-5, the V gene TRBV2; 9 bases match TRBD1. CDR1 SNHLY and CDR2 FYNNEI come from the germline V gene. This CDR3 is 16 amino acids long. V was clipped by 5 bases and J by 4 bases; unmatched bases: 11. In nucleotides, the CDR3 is TGTGCCAGCAGTAACTGGGGACAGGGTGGTATAGAGACCCAGTACTTC. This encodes CASSNWGQGGIETQYF.

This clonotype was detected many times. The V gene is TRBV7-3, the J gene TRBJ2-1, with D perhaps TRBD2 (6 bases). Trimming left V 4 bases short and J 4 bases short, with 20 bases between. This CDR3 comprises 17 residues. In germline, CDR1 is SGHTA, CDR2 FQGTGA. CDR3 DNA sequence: TGTGCCAGCAGCTCCCCTACATTGCCGGGGGAGTACAATGAGCAGTTCTTC. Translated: CASSSPTLPGEYNEQFF.

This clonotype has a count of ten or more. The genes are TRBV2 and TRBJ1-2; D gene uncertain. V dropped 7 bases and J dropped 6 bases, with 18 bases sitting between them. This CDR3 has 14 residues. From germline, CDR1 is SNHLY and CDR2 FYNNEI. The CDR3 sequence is CASKSGPQPHGYTF. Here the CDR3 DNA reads TGTGCCAGCAAATCTGGACCCCAACCCCATGGCTACACCTTC.

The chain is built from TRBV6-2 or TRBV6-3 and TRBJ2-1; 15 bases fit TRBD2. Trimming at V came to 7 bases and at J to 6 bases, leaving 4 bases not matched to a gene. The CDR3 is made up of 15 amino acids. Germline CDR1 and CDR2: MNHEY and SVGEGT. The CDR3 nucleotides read TGTGCCAGCACTGGACTAGCGGGGGGGCTCAATGAGCAGTTCTTC. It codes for CASTGLAGGLNEQFF.

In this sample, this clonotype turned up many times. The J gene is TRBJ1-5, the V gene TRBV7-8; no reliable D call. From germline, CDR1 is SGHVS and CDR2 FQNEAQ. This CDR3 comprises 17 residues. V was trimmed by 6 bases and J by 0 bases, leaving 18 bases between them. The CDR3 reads CASRRNGDFYSNQPQHF. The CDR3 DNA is TGTGCCAGCAGACGAAATGGGGATTTCTATAGCAATCAGCCCCAGCATTTT. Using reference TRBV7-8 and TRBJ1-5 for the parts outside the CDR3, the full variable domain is GAGVSQSPRYKVAKRGQDVALRCDPISGHVSLFWYQQALGQGPEFLTYFQNEAQLDKSGLPSDRFFAERPEGSVSTLKIQRTQQEDSAVYLCASRRNGDFYSNQPQHFGDGTRLSIL.

The CDR3 DNA reads as TGTGCCAGCAACCCAAGGAGAGAACGGGCCGGGGAGCTGTTTTTT. Translation gives CASNPRRERAGELFF. The V call is TRBV9, the J call TRBJ2-2; D gene unclear. Deletions cut 6 bases from V and 6 bases from J, with 18 bases between. This CDR3 has 15 amino acids. CDR1 and CDR2 from the germline V gene are SGDLS and YYNGEE.

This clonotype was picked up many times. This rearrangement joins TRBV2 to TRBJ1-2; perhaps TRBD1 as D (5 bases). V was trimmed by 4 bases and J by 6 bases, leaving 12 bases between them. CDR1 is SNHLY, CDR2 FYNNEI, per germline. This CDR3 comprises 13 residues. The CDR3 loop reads CASSGVQEDGYTF. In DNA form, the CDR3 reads TGTGCCAGCAGTGGTGTACAGGAGGATGGCTACACCTTC.

The CDR3 spells CASISRDRGGSPLHF. CDR3 in DNA: TGTGCCAGCATTAGCCGGGACAGGGGGGGTTCACCCCTCCACTTT. The J gene is TRBJ1-6, the V gene TRBV2; the match to TRBD1 covers 11 bases. V dropped 7 bases and J dropped 9; count of bases not matched to a gene: 8. The CDR3 sequence is 15 residues long. Germline V gene lookup returns CDR1 SNHLY and CDR2 FYNNEI.

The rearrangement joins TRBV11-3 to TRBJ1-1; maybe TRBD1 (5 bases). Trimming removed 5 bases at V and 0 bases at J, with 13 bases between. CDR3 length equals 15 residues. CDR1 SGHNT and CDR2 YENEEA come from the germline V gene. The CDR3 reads CASSRSRGVNTEAFF. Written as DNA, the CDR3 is TGTGCCAGCAGCCGGTCTCGAGGGGTGAACACTGAAGCTTTCTTT.

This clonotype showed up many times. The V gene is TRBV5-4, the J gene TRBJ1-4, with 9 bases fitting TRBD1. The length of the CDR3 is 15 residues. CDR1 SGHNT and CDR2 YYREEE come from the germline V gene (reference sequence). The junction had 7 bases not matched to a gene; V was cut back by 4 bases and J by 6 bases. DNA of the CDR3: TGTGCCAGCAGCCAAAACAGGGGGCTAGATGAAAAACTGTTTTTT. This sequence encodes CASSQNRGLDEKLFF.